These 26 T cell receptor beta chains were sequenced from one sample in a study of blood T cell repertoires in COVID-19. Assay: immunoSEQ multiplex PCR; the TCRdb copy retains only in-frame clones and omits some. This table holds about 270,000 clones, 75% to 90% found once. The sample was PBMCs or T cells enriched from blood (not recorded which). These TCRs come from a woman aged 18-29 years who had recovered from COVID-19.

The chain joins TRBV5-1 to TRBJ1-6, with TRBD1 as a possible D gene (5 bases). V lost 4 bases, J lost 11 bases, and 19 bases lay in between. CDR1 is SGHRS and CDR2 is YFSETQ in the germline V gene. CDR3 size: 15 residues. The CDR3 DNA reads as TGCGCCAGCAGCACGGGGGGAGGAGTAAATCCACCCCTCCACTTT. Its protein is CASSTGGGVNPPLHF.

The chain carries TRBV27 and TRBJ1-2; a possible D gene is TRBD1 (6 bases). V was clipped by 0 bases and J by 2 bases, with 7 bases between them. The CDR3 spans 14 residues. CDR1 MNHEY and CDR2 SMNVEV come from the germline V gene (reference sequence). CDR3 DNA: TGTGCCAGCAGTTTATCCAGGGGCAACTATGGCTACACCTTC. Its translation: CASSLSRGNYGYTF.

This clone came up once. The genes are TRBV18 and TRBJ1-1, with D possibly being TRBD1 (5 bases). The CDR3 extends over 13 amino acids. Germline V gene sequence: CDR1 KGHSH, CDR2 LQKENI. With 6 bases removed from V and 3 bases from J, the gap between germline ends came to 11 bases. The DNA for the CDR3 is TGTGCCAGCTCCCTACAGGTAGACACTGAAGCTTTCTTT. Translation gives CASSLQVDTEAFF. Full variable domain (outside the CDR3, taken from reference TRBV18 and TRBJ1-1): NAGVMQNPRHLVRRRGQEARLRCSPMKGHSHVYWYRQLPEEGLKFMVYLQKENIIDESGMPKERFSAEFPKEGPSILRIQQVVRGDSAAYFCASSLQVDTEAFFGQGTRLTVV.

The gene calls are TRBV30 and TRBJ1-1; the D is unclear. The V end was cut by 2 bases, the J end by 7 bases, with 11 bases between. Germline V gene sequence: CDR1 GTSNPN, CDR2 SVGIG (reference sequence). CDR3 length equals 12 residues. CDR3 DNA: TGTGCCTGGAGTCGTGCGGGTCGTGAAGCTTTCTTT. Encoded protein: CAWSRAGREAFF.

The chain has TRBV2 and TRBJ2-2, with TRBD2 matching 9 bases. The ends lost 7 bases at V and 4 bases at J; junction bases unmatched: 7. The length of the CDR3 is 15 residues. Per the germline V gene, CDR1 is SNHLY and CDR2 is FYNNEI. CDR3: CASTTRAGGTGELFF. The DNA for the CDR3 is TGTGCCAGCACTACCCGAGCGGGGGGCACCGGGGAGCTGTTTTTT.

The sample holds one count of this clone. V is TRBV5-1 and J is TRBJ2-3; 10 bases match TRBD2. The CDR3 has 16 amino acids. Per the germline V gene, CDR1 is SGHRS and CDR2 is YFSETQ. Trimming removed 2 bases from V and 2 bases from J; junction bases left unmatched: 5. CDR3 bases: TGCGCCAGCAGCTTAGGCCTAGCGGGAGACACAGATACGCAGTATTTT. As protein: CASSLGLAGDTDTQYF.

This clone was observed once. This chain's CDR3 is CASSDASAGSYEQYF. The CDR3 DNA follows: TGTGCCAGCAGCGACGCCTCAGCGGGTTCCTACGAGCAGTACTTC. The chain links TRBV2 to TRBJ2-7; TRBD2 might be the D (6 bases). Germline V gene data show CDR1 as SNHLY and CDR2 as FYNNEI. This CDR3 region has 15 residues. V gave up 6 bases and J gave up 1 base, with 16 bases separating them. The full variable domain, with the rest looked up from reference TRBV2 and TRBJ2-7, is EPEVTQTPSHQVTQMGQEVILRCVPISNHLYFYWYRQILGQKVEFLVSFYNNEISEKSEIFDDQFSVERPDGSNFTLKIRSTKLEDSAMYFCASSDASAGSYEQYFGPGTRLTVT.

The V call is TRBV7-3, the J call TRBJ1-1; 7 bases agree with TRBD1. The J segment lost 4 bases and the V segment lost 7 bases, leaving 6 bases of the junction unmatched. Germline assignment: CDR1 SGHTA and CDR2 FQGTGA. The CDR3 consists of 13 residues. CDR3 protein: CASKEGAGTEAFF. The CDR3 nucleotides read TGTGCCAGCAAAGAGGGGGCTGGCACTGAAGCTTTCTTT.

V usage is TRBV7-6 and J usage is TRBJ2-1; TRBD2 aligns across 9 bases. CDR1 is SGHVS and CDR2 is FNYEAQ in the germline V gene. Losses at the gene ends were 3 bases for V and 4 bases for J; bases not matched to a gene: 7. This CDR3 contains 16 residues. CDR3 in DNA: TGTGCCAGCAGCTTCGATAGCGGGGGAAGATACAATGAGCAGTTCTTC. It translates to CASSFDSGGRYNEQFF.

The chain combines TRBV19 with TRBJ1-1; no definite D call. This CDR3 has 14 amino acids. Germline lookup yields CDR1 LNHDA and CDR2 SQIVND (reference sequence). Trimming took off 4 bases at V and 7 bases at J, with 16 bases between the two ends. Written as DNA, the CDR3 is TGTGCCAGTAGTAACCCCACGGTCCGCGGTGAAGCTTTCTTT. This codes for CASSNPTVRGEAFF. The entire variable domain, with the rest obtained from reference TRBV19 and TRBJ1-1, is as follows: DGGITQSPKYLFRKEGQNVTLSCEQNLNHDAMYWYRQDPGQGLRLIYYSQIVNDFQKGDIAEGYSVSREKKESFPLTVTSAQKNPTAFYLCASSNPTVRGEAFFGQGTRLTVV.

The gene calls are TRBV7-2 and TRBJ2-7; a weak D match, TRBD1 (5 bases). Germline V gene sequence: CDR1 SGHTA, CDR2 FQGNSA. V dropped 2 bases and J dropped 3 bases, with 14 bases sitting between them. The CDR3 spans 15 residues. CDR3 loop: CASSLPGPKYYEQYF. The CDR3, as DNA: TGTGCCAGCAGCTTACCAGGGCCGAAATACTACGAGCAGTACTTC. The entire variable domain, with the rest obtained from reference TRBV7-2 and TRBJ2-7, is as follows: GAGVSQSPSNKVTEKGKDVELRCDPISGHTALYWYRQSLGQGLEFLIYFQGNSAPDKSGLPSDRFSAERTGGSVSTLTIQRTQQEDSAVYLCASSLPGPKYYEQYFGPGTRLTVT.

The chain carries TRBV29-1 and TRBJ2-1; D may be TRBD1 (5 bases). The CDR3 runs 14 residues. Germline CDR1 reads SQVTM; CDR2 reads ANQGSEA. Trimming removed 6 bases from V and 4 bases from J, with 16 bases in between. In DNA form, the CDR3 reads TGCAGCGTGAATTCCCCGACAGATTACAATGAGCAGTTCTTC. This gives the protein CSVNSPTDYNEQFF.

The rearrangement links TRBV7-9 to TRBJ2-5, with 7 bases that match TRBD1. With 0 bases clipped from V and 3 bases from J, the junction kept 1 base outside the gene matches. In germline, CDR1 is SEHNR, CDR2 FQNEAQ (reference sequence). The CDR3 is 14 amino acids. The CDR3: CASSLAGQEETQYF. CDR3 DNA sequence: TGTGCCAGCAGCTTAGCCGGACAGGAAGAGACCCAGTACTTC.

Points on this clone: This sample also contains other DNA sequences that code for the same CDR3. The chain combines TRBV9 with TRBJ2-7; 12 bases are shared with TRBD2. Germline trimming cut 2 bases from V and 4 bases from J; bases unmatched to any gene: 1. The CDR3 covers 14 residues. From germline, CDR1 is SGDLS and CDR2 YYNGEE. The CDR3 region is CASSVGLAGYEQYF. CDR3 DNA: TGTGCCAGCAGCGTTGGACTAGCGGGGTACGAGCAGTACTTC.

This chain joins TRBV19 and TRBJ2-7; 7 nucleotides align to TRBD1. Trimming cost V 5 bases and J 6 bases; bases outside gene matches: 13. CDR3 size: 15 residues. Per germline, CDR1 LNHDA and CDR2 SQIVND (reference sequence). As DNA, the CDR3 is TGTGCCAGTAGTTCCAAGCCCACAGGGGTCAGCGAGCAGTACTTC. Translation gives CASSSKPTGVSEQYF.

The chain recombines TRBV6-5 with TRBJ1-3, with D perhaps matching TRBD1 (6 bases). Germline CDR1 and CDR2: MNHEY and SVGAGI. The CDR3 extends over 14 amino acids. V gave up 6 bases and J gave up 4 bases, with 13 bases separating them. The CDR3 region has the DNA TGTGCCAGCAGGGCTACAGGGTTCGGAAACACCATATATTTT. Protein: CASRATGFGNTIYF.

V is TRBV11-2 and J is TRBJ2-7; D may be TRBD2 (6 bases). Germline V gene lookup returns CDR1 SGHAT and CDR2 FQNNGV. The CDR3 runs to 13 residues. V was cut by 5 bases and J by 6 bases, with 14 bases left in between. CDR3 nucleotides: TGTGCCAGCAGCCCCATAGCGGTCGGCGAGCAGTACTTC. It codes for CASSPIAVGEQYF.

This clone was seen just once. V usage is TRBV5-5 and J usage is TRBJ1-2; the D gene is possibly TRBD1 (6 bases). The CDR3 runs 13 residues. V was cut by 9 bases and J by 4 bases, with 16 bases left in between. CDR1 and CDR2 (germline): SGHKS, YYEKEE (reference sequence). This CDR3 is CATTKLDSYGYTF. The DNA of the CDR3 is TGTGCCACCACGAAGCTGGACAGCTATGGCTACACCTTC. Based on the CDR3 plus reference TRBV5-5 and TRBJ1-2, the full variable domain is DAGVTQSPTHLIKTRGQQVTLRCSPISGHKSVSWYQQVLGQGPQFIFQYYEKEERGRGNFPDRFSARQFPNYSSELNVNALLLGDSALYLCATTKLDSYGYTFGSGTRLTVV.

The rearrangement links TRBV7-6 to TRBJ1-4, with TRBD1 as a possible D gene (6 bases). The ends were cut back, 1 base at V and 7 bases at J, with 16 bases in the middle. This CDR3 is 16 amino acids long. Germline CDR1 SGHVS, CDR2 FNYEAQ. The CDR3 nucleotides are TGTGCCAGCAGCTTAGTTGCCGGGACATATGGTGAAAAACTGTTTTTT. This sequence encodes CASSLVAGTYGEKLFF.

The chain is built from TRBV9 and TRBJ2-5; 10 positions agree with TRBD1. The CDR3 totals 15 residues. Germline V gives CDR1 SGDLS, CDR2 YYNGEE. J gave up 5 bases and V 4 bases, and 8 bases lay outside the gene matches. The CDR3 sequence is CASSPDRGLGETQYF. CDR3 in DNA: TGTGCCAGCAGCCCTGACAGGGGGCTCGGGGAGACCCAGTACTTC.

The V gene is TRBV2, the J gene TRBJ1-2; 7 bases are shared with TRBD1. The ends lost 4 bases at V and 8 bases at J; junction bases unmatched: 4. There are 12 residues in the CDR3. Per germline, CDR1 SNHLY and CDR2 FYNNEI. CDR3 region: CASSVDREGYTF. The DNA for the CDR3 is TGTGCCAGCAGTGTCGACAGGGAGGGCTACACCTTC. Filled out from reference TRBV2 and TRBJ1-2, the complete variable domain reads EPEVTQTPSHQVTQMGQEVILRCVPISNHLYFYWYRQILGQKVEFLVSFYNNEISEKSEIFDDQFSVERPDGSNFTLKIRSTKLEDSAMYFCASSVDREGYTFGSGTRLTVV.

The chain recombines TRBV18 with TRBJ1-2; TRBD1 aligns across 7 bases. Losses at the gene ends were 3 bases for V and 4 bases for J; bases not matched to a gene: 5. Looked up from germline, CDR1 is KGHSH and CDR2 is LQKENI. The CDR3 is made up of 14 amino acids. CDR3 sequence reads: CASSPADRSYGYTF. The CDR3 DNA is TGTGCCAGCTCACCGGCGGACAGGAGCTATGGCTACACCTTC.

This clone was observed a handful of times. Other DNA sequences in the same sample also yield this CDR3. The chain combines TRBV5-1 with TRBJ1-2; maybe TRBD1 (5 bases). V lost 0 bases and J lost 2, with 5 bases in between. The germline gives CDR1 SGHRS, CDR2 YFSETQ. The CDR3 contains 13 residues. The CDR3: CASSLAGNYGYTF. CDR3 nucleotides: TGCGCCAGCAGCTTGGCAGGGAACTATGGCTACACCTTC.

The chain has TRBV10-3 and TRBJ2-1, with TRBD2 matching 7 bases. The CDR3 loop spans 17 amino acids. Germline loops: CDR1 ENHRY, CDR2 SYGVKD. V lost 4 bases and J lost 0; bases outside the gene matches: 9. In nucleotides, the CDR3 is TGTGCCATCAGTGTCGGCGGGGGTAGCGCCTCCTACAATGAGCAGTTCTTC. Its protein product is CAISVGGGSASYNEQFF.

This clone appeared once. This sequence joins TRBV19 and TRBJ1-5; TRBD1 matches at 7 bases. Germline V gene data show CDR1 as LNHDA and CDR2 as SQIVND (reference sequence). The CDR3 has 13 amino acids. V dropped 10 bases and J dropped 5; count of bases not matched to a gene: 8. CDR3 protein: CATTGQAYQPQHF. For the CDR3, the DNA is TGTGCCACCACTGGACAGGCCTATCAGCCCCAGCATTTT.

V is TRBV18 and J is TRBJ2-1, with D perhaps matching TRBD1 (6 bases). CDR3 length: 14 amino acids. V was trimmed by 3 bases and J by 5 bases, leaving 11 bases between them. The germline gives CDR1 KGHSH, CDR2 LQKENI. CDR3 amino acids: CASSPTGWDNEQFF. The CDR3 DNA reads as TGTGCCAGCTCACCTACAGGGTGGGACAATGAGCAGTTCTTC.